The entry below describes one T cell receptor beta chain. Using immunoSEQ multiplex PCR, the repertoire was profiled, and TCRdb retains in-frame clones only, with some absent. The table lists more than 65,000 clones, 95% to 97% of them singletons. The data were taken from a study of technical replicates of blood from several donors. The specimen was T cells isolated from PBMCs. The TCR comes from a human donor in good health.

The CDR3 DNA sequence: TGTGCCAGCAGCTTAGTAGGACAGGGGAGAGGCGCTGAAGCTTTCTTT. This sequence encodes CASSLVGQGRGAEAFF. The V and J genes are TRBV7-9 and TRBJ1-1, with 9 nucleotides matching TRBD1. Germline V gives CDR1 SEHNR, CDR2 FQNEAQ (reference sequence). The CDR3 totals 16 residues. V trimming: 1 base; J trimming: 6 bases; junction bases outside the gene matches: 9. Looking up the rest from reference TRBV7-9 and TRBJ1-1 gives the full variable domain: DTGVSQNPRHKITKRGQNVTFRCDPISEHNRLYWYRQTLGQGPEFLTYFQNEAQLEKSRLLSDRFSAERPKGSFSTLEIQRTEQGDSAMYLCASSLVGQGRGAEAFFGQGTRLTVV.